These 29 T cell receptor beta chains share one sample of origin, sequenced in a study of blood T cell repertoires in COVID-19. TCRdb's table, derived via immunoSEQ multiplex PCR, lists solely in-frame clones and lacks some. The table has tens of thousands of clones, about four fifths seen once. Material: peripheral blood. All receptors come from a woman aged 55-69 years with acute or convalescent COVID-19.

The chain employs TRBV30 and TRBJ1-1, with a tentative D call TRBD1 (6 bases). This CDR3 is 13 amino acids long. The germline V gene encodes CDR1 GTSNPN and CDR2 SVGIG (reference sequence). Trimming removed 5 bases at V and 1 base at J, with 11 bases between. The CDR3: CAWSGHPNTEAFF. The CDR3 DNA is TGTGCCTGGTCGGGACACCCGAACACTGAAGCTTTCTTT.

The chain joins TRBV28 to TRBJ1-1; 8 bases fit TRBD1. This CDR3 has 15 amino acids. V lost 5 bases and J lost 8; bases outside the gene matches: 13. Germline V gene lookup returns CDR1 MDHEN and CDR2 SYDVKM. The CDR3 reads CASSPLGQGAAEAFF. As DNA, the CDR3 is TGTGCCAGCAGTCCCCTCGGGCAGGGGGCTGCCGAAGCTTTCTTT.

This sequence joins TRBV11-2 and TRBJ1-1; tentatively, D is TRBD1 (6 bases). Trimming took off 1 base at V and 5 bases at J, with 11 bases between the two ends. The germline gives CDR1 SGHAT, CDR2 FQNNGV. This CDR3 region has 14 residues. The CDR3 region is CASSLGTERTEAFF. CDR3 nucleotide sequence: TGTGCCAGCAGCTTAGGGACAGAGAGGACTGAAGCTTTCTTT.

V and J are TRBV10-2 and TRBJ2-1, with 14 bases matching TRBD2. This CDR3 region has 15 residues. V shed 6 bases, J shed 9 bases, and the junction held 7 bases outside the gene matches. Germline lookup yields CDR1 WSHSY and CDR2 SAAADI. The CDR3 sequence: CASRVGLAGAGEQFF. In DNA, the CDR3 is TGCGCCAGCAGAGTGGGACTAGCGGGAGCCGGTGAGCAGTTCTTC.

This chain joins TRBV5-6 and TRBJ1-1; D gene uncertain. The CDR3 runs to 12 residues. The germline V and J ends were trimmed by 1 base and 2 bases, with 3 bases remaining between them. Per the germline V gene, CDR1 is SGHDT and CDR2 is YYEEEE. The CDR3 spells CASSLPNTEAFF. The CDR3 DNA is TGTGCCAGCAGCTTGCCTAACACTGAAGCTTTCTTT.

The rearrangement joins TRBV7-8 to TRBJ1-5; 11 bases map to TRBD1. J lost 5 bases, V lost 0 bases, and 9 bases had no gene match. The CDR3 spans 18 residues. Looked up from germline, CDR1 is SGHVS and CDR2 is FQNEAQ. The CDR3 protein is CASSLAVDRGRMYQPQHF. The CDR3 DNA reads as TGTGCCAGCAGCTTAGCGGTGGACAGGGGGCGCATGTATCAGCCCCAGCATTTT.

This rearrangement joins TRBV2 to TRBJ1-4, with a possible D match to TRBD1 (5 bases). Germline CDR1 is SNHLY and CDR2 is FYNNEI. The CDR3 extends over 13 amino acids. The ends were cut back, 11 bases at V and 8 bases at J, with 18 bases in the middle. The CDR3 DNA reads TGTGCCTCAGCCCCCGGCAGGGCGGAAAAACTGTTTTTT. Residues: CASAPGRAEKLFF. Drawing the rest from reference TRBV2 and TRBJ1-4, the complete variable domain is EPEVTQTPSHQVTQMGQEVILRCVPISNHLYFYWYRQILGQKVEFLVSFYNNEISEKSEIFDDQFSVERPDGSNFTLKIRSTKLEDSAMYFCASAPGRAEKLFFGSGTQLSVL.

The V gene is TRBV2, the J gene TRBJ1-5; TRBD1 agrees at 9 bases. V lost 6 bases, J lost 3 bases, and 6 bases stayed unmatched. Looked up from germline, CDR1 is SNHLY and CDR2 is FYNNEI. This CDR3 comprises 15 residues. The CDR3 DNA reads as TGTGCCAGCAGCGCCGGGACAGGGACCAATCAGCCCCAGCATTTT. Translation gives CASSAGTGTNQPQHF.

This chain links TRBV4-2 with TRBJ2-7, with D possibly being TRBD2 (5 bases). Trimming left V 2 bases short and J 4 bases short, with 15 bases between. The CDR3 covers 15 residues. Germline V CDR1 and CDR2: LGHNA, YNFKEQ. CDR3 coding DNA: TGTGCCAGCAGCCAACAAGAGGGCGCTCGGTACGAGCAGTACTTC. It translates to CASSQQEGARYEQYF.

V and J are TRBV29-1 and TRBJ1-4, with 8 nucleotides matching TRBD1. With 4 bases clipped from V and 7 bases from J, the junction kept 5 bases outside the gene matches. Germline assignment: CDR1 SQVTM and CDR2 ANQGSEA. The CDR3 runs 13 residues. CDR3 region: CSVGSRGPEKLFF. CDR3 DNA: TGCAGCGTTGGGAGCAGGGGGCCTGAAAAACTGTTTTTT.

The chain links TRBV5-1 to TRBJ2-3, with TRBD2 as a possible D gene (7 bases). Germline V gene sequence: CDR1 SGHRS, CDR2 YFSETQ. This CDR3 is built from 12 residues. V was cut by 7 bases and J by 2 bases, with 8 bases left in between. The chain's CDR3 is CASGGATDTQYF. CDR3 nucleotide sequence: TGCGCCAGCGGGGGGGCCACAGATACGCAGTATTTT.

The V and J genes are TRBV19 and TRBJ1-4, with 10 positions matching TRBD1. The germline V gene has CDR1 LNHDA and CDR2 SQIVND (reference sequence). V lost 6 bases to trimming and J lost 5 bases; unmatched junction nucleotides: 9. This CDR3 is 16 amino acids long. The CDR3, as DNA: TGTGCCAGTAGATCAGTCATGACAGGGGGCAATGAAAAACTGTTTTTT. This sequence encodes CASRSVMTGGNEKLFF.

The chain is built from TRBV3-1 (or the pseudogene TRBV3-2) and TRBJ2-5; 8 bases are shared with TRBD2. The germline gives CDR1 LGHDT, CDR2 YNNKEL (reference sequence). Losses at the gene ends were 3 bases for V and 5 bases for J; bases not matched to a gene: 8. CDR3 size: 15 residues. CDR3 coding DNA: TGTGCCAGCAGCCACACCGGGACTAGAGGGGAGACCCAGTACTTC. Translating it yields CASSHTGTRGETQYF.

The CDR3 bases are TGTGCCAGCTCCCAGGGTATCAGCAATCAGCCCCAGCATTTT. Its translation is CASSQGISNQPQHF. The J gene is TRBJ1-5, the V gene TRBV18, with a tentative D call TRBD1 (5 bases). Per germline, CDR1 KGHSH and CDR2 LQKENI. Trimming left V 6 bases short and J 1 base short, with 10 bases between. The CDR3 extends over 14 amino acids.

The CDR3, as DNA: TGTGCCAGCAGCGCTATGAACACTGAAGCTTTCTTT. It yields the protein CASSAMNTEAFF. The gene calls are TRBV2 and TRBJ1-1; no definite D call. The CDR3 has 12 residues. Germline V gene lookup returns CDR1 SNHLY and CDR2 FYNNEI. V was cut by 6 bases and J by 0 bases, with 5 bases left in between.

This chain links TRBV6-5 with TRBJ2-6; D unclear. V lost 6 bases and J 8 bases, leaving 14 bases between the germline ends. In germline, CDR1 is MNHEY, CDR2 SVGAGI. There are 14 residues in the CDR3. The CDR3 DNA follows: TGTGCCAGCAGCTCTTCCTACCAATCCAACGTCCTGACTTTC. It specifies CASSSSYQSNVLTF.

The V call is TRBV7-3, the J call TRBJ1-6; 8 bases are shared with TRBD1. This CDR3 is built from 15 residues. The V gene end was trimmed by 4 bases and the J gene end by 7 bases; junction bases not matched to a gene: 6. Germline V gene data show CDR1 as SGHTA and CDR2 as FQGTGA. The CDR3 sequence: CASSSSGGPNSPLHF. CDR3 coding DNA: TGTGCCAGCAGCTCGTCAGGGGGCCCAAATTCACCCCTCCACTTT.

The J gene is TRBJ1-5, the V gene TRBV29-1; 7 bases line up with TRBD1. CDR1 is SQVTM and CDR2 is ANQGSEA in the germline V gene. The CDR3 is 12 amino acids. Trimming at V came to 4 bases and at J to 6 bases, leaving 3 bases not matched to a gene. Here the CDR3 reads CSVGGGGQPQHF. The CDR3 DNA reads TGCAGCGTTGGAGGGGGCGGTCAGCCCCAGCATTTT.

The rearrangement uses TRBV6-5 and TRBJ1-2; D is uncertain. The germline V gene has CDR1 MNHEY and CDR2 SVGAGI. Between the trimmed V and J ends, which lost 4 bases and 0 bases, there was a span of 6 bases. This CDR3 region has 13 residues. CDR3 sequence reads: CASSSDSNYGYTF. The CDR3 DNA is TGTGCCAGCAGTTCGGACTCTAACTATGGCTACACCTTC.

The CDR3 protein is CASSLQDRVSGYTF. CDR3 sequence (DNA): TGTGCCAGCAGCCTCCAGGACAGGGTCTCTGGCTACACCTTC. This chain connects TRBV7-2 to TRBJ1-2, with 8 bases fitting TRBD1. The length of the CDR3 is 14 residues. V shed 5 bases and J 7 bases; nucleotides not matched to a gene: 9. CDR1 is SGHTA and CDR2 is FQGNSA in the germline V gene.

J is TRBJ2-1 and V is TRBV6-5; 10 bases fit TRBD2. Trimming cost V 6 bases and J 9 bases; bases outside gene matches: 8. Germline V gives CDR1 MNHEY, CDR2 SVGAGI. CDR3 size: 14 residues. CDR3 DNA: TGTGCCAGCAGCTTTCTAGCGGGAGCTTCTGAGCAGTTCTTC. Amino acids: CASSFLAGASEQFF.

CDR3 sequence (DNA): TGCGCCAGCAGACTAGGGACAGGAAAAAATCAGCCCCAGCATTTT. Its protein product is CASRLGTGKNQPQHF. The chain carries TRBV5-1 and TRBJ1-5; 8 bases map to TRBD1. Germline trimming cut 5 bases from V and 4 bases from J; bases unmatched to any gene: 8. The germline gives CDR1 SGHRS, CDR2 YFSETQ. This CDR3 comprises 15 residues.

J is TRBJ2-3 and V is TRBV6-6; tentative D call: TRBD2 (5 bases). Trimming pared 5 bases from V and 6 bases from J, leaving 15 bases between. The CDR3 length is 14 residues. Germline V CDR1 and CDR2: MNHNY, SVGAGI (reference sequence). In DNA form, the CDR3 reads TGTGCCAGCAGTCGCGTCTTAGGAGGCGATACGCAGTATTTT. Its protein is CASSRVLGGDTQYF.

This clone was seen more than once but under ten times. The chain employs TRBV19 and TRBJ1-1; TRBD1 might be the D (5 bases). Between the trimmed V and J ends, which lost 0 bases and 5 bases, there was a span of 10 bases. Germline lookup yields CDR1 LNHDA and CDR2 SQIVND (reference sequence). The CDR3 contains 14 residues. The DNA for the CDR3 is TGTGCCAGTAGTATAGATTCAGGGAGGACTGAAGCTTTCTTT. This gives the protein CASSIDSGRTEAFF.

The chain links TRBV7-2 to TRBJ2-7, with D tentatively TRBD1 (5 bases). CDR3 length: 16 residues. Per germline, CDR1 SGHTA and CDR2 FQGNSA. V lost 3 bases and J lost 0, with 15 bases in between. CDR3 sequence reads: CASSFTGAISSYEQYF. The CDR3 DNA reads as TGTGCCAGCAGCTTTACAGGAGCCATTAGCTCCTACGAGCAGTACTTC.

This chain links TRBV2 with TRBJ2-2; the match to TRBD1 covers 8 bases. J lost 0 bases, V lost 6 bases, and 6 bases had no gene match. Germline V gene sequence: CDR1 SNHLY, CDR2 FYNNEI. The CDR3 sequence is 16 residues long. This CDR3 is CASRRDRLANTGELFF. The CDR3 DNA reads as TGTGCCAGCAGGCGGGACAGGCTCGCGAACACCGGGGAGCTGTTTTTT.

The V call is TRBV18, the J call TRBJ1-1; weak D call: TRBD1 (5 bases). Germline lookup yields CDR1 KGHSH and CDR2 LQKENI. V was trimmed by 2 bases and J by 0 bases, leaving 10 bases between them. The CDR3 contains 15 residues. The CDR3 nucleotides read TGTGCCAGCTCACCAACGGAGGGGTTGAACACTGAAGCTTTCTTT. Translation: CASSPTEGLNTEAFF.

The chain uses TRBV6-5 and TRBJ1-1; D uncertain. The germline V gene has CDR1 MNHEY and CDR2 SVGAGI. Trimming left V 5 bases short and J 7 bases short, with 5 bases between. The CDR3 is 10 residues long. CDR3 region: CASSRVEAFF. For the CDR3, the DNA is TGTGCCAGCAGTCGAGTTGAAGCTTTCTTT.

The CDR3: CASRDRTARSYNEQFF. CDR3 nucleotide sequence: TGTGCCAGCAGGGATCGGACAGCCCGCTCCTACAATGAGCAGTTCTTC. The chain is built from TRBV28 and TRBJ2-1, with D perhaps TRBD1 (6 bases). CDR1 MDHEN and CDR2 SYDVKM come from the germline V gene. This CDR3 is built from 16 residues. Trimming cost V 6 bases and J 0 bases, with 15 bases left between them.